The clone carrying this TCR beta chain was detected only a few times. Germline loops: CDR1 SGDLS, CDR2 YYNGEE. Trimming took 7 bases from V and 1 from J; bases not matched to a gene: 7. The length of the CDR3 is 14 residues. This sample was included in a study of molecular identifiers for immune sequencing clone quantification. Each CDR3 protein is one row after TCRdb ran MiXCR on the PCR reads. The table has approximately 590,000 distinct CDR3 sequences, roughly 27% seen once. Naive CD8 libraries used roughly 17,000 to 1,100,000 sorted cells and 10%, 30% or 50% RNA. The authors gated naive CD8 T cells as CD8+CD4-CCR7+CD45RA+ for sorting.

The sequence was collected from a human donor in good health. Some libraries in this study had Jurkat cell RNA spiked in. Sequencing used naive CD8+ T cells from blood, with Jurkat cell RNA spiked in. Stated subset: FACS-sorted CD8+CD4-CCR7+CD45RA+ naive T cells. V and J are TRBV9 and TRBJ2-5; 7 bases fit TRBD2. Here the CDR3 reads CASSPSGFQETQYF. For the CDR3, the DNA is TGTGCCAGCTCTCCTAGCGGATTCCAAGAGACCCAGTACTTC. Based on the CDR3 plus reference TRBV9 and TRBJ2-5, the full variable domain is DSGVTQTPKHLITATGQRVTLRCSPRSGDLSVYWYQQSLDQGLQFLIQYYNGEERAKGNILERFSAQQFPDLHSELNLSSLELGDSALYFCASSPSGFQETQYFGPGTRLLVL.